These 5 T cell receptor beta chains share one sample of origin, sequenced in a study of cytotoxic CD8 clonotypes in ibrutinib-treated CLL. Here immunoSEQ multiplex PCR was the method, and the copy in TCRdb shows in-frame clones only, minus some. The table includes tens of thousands of clones, over 60% detected once. Sequencing used PBMCs, obtained after 12 months of ibrutinib treatment. The receptors were gathered from a human donor with chronic lymphocytic leukemia.

The chain combines TRBV10-2 with TRBJ2-7; no definite D call. Germline CDR1 reads WSHSY; CDR2 reads SAAADI. The ends were cut back, 3 bases at V and 2 bases at J, with 5 bases in the middle. This CDR3 region has 12 residues. The CDR3 reads CASSEPPYEQYF. The CDR3 bases are TGCGCCAGCAGTGAACCCCCCTACGAGCAGTACTTC.

The chain links TRBV2 to TRBJ2-7; no definite D call. The CDR3 is 12 amino acids. Germline lookup yields CDR1 SNHLY and CDR2 FYNNEI. Trimming took 5 bases from V and 4 from J, leaving 9 bases between them. The CDR3 nucleotides read TGTGCCAGCAGTCCAAGGGTGTACGAGCAGTACTTC. It yields the protein CASSPRVYEQYF.

This chain joins TRBV11-2 and TRBJ2-7; 7 nucleotides line up with TRBD1. V trimming: 8 bases; J trimming: 5 bases; junction bases outside the gene matches: 12. CDR3 length equals 14 residues. Germline V gene lookup returns CDR1 SGHAT and CDR2 FQNNGV. The CDR3 here is CASLDRSHRDEQYF. The CDR3 DNA reads as TGTGCCAGCCTGGACAGGTCCCATAGGGACGAGCAGTACTTC. The whole variable domain, remainder taken from reference TRBV11-2 and TRBJ2-7, is EAGVAQSPRYKIIEKRQSVAFWCNPISGHATLYWYQQILGQGPKLLIQFQNNGVVDDSQLPKDRFSAERLKGVDSTLKIQPAKLEDSAVYLCASLDRSHRDEQYFGPGTRLTVT.

This clone has more than one count but fewer than ten. The V call is TRBV2, the J call TRBJ1-2, with 9 bases lining up with TRBD1. The V gene end was trimmed by 7 bases and the J gene end by 4 bases; junction bases not matched to a gene: 7. The CDR3 length is 14 residues. Germline CDR1 and CDR2: SNHLY and FYNNEI. CDR3 sequence reads: CASTRDRAAYGYTF. The DNA for the CDR3 is TGTGCCAGCACCCGGGACAGGGCGGCCTATGGCTACACCTTC.

The chain couples TRBV7-2 to TRBJ2-4, with D hard to call. The CDR3 extends over 16 amino acids. V was trimmed by 2 bases and J by 0 bases, leaving 11 bases between them. Germline assignment: CDR1 SGHTA and CDR2 FQGNSA. CDR3 nucleotide sequence: TGTGCCAGCAGCTTATACGCCGGCACAGCCAAAAACATTCAGTACTTC. This gives the protein CASSLYAGTAKNIQYF.